This passage covers 17 T cell receptor gamma chains from one sample sequenced in a study of human gamma delta and Vdelta1 T cells. TCRdb made new clone calls on the PCR reads using CATT. The table lists several hundred gamma-chain clones, around 4.2% of them singletons. The sequenced sample consisted of differentiated CD27- Vdelta1 gamma-delta T cells from blood. The receptors stem from a human donor in good health.

Sample share makes this clone medium-sized. TCRdb lists the protein of a much larger clone for this DNA, which differs at residue 7, so this is likely a read error; the protein given here is translated from the DNA itself. Other DNA variants within this sample encode the same CDR3. The chain combines TRGV9 with TRGJ1 or TRGJ2. Germline V gene lookup returns CDR1 GITISATS and CDR2 ISYDGTV (reference sequence). This CDR3 region has 14 residues. V lost 3 bases to trimming and J lost 3 bases; unmatched junction nucleotides: 8. The DNA of the CDR3 is TGTGCCTTGTGGGAGACTCGGGTTTATTATAAGAAACTCTTT. The encoded protein is CALWETRVYYKKLF.

Within the sample, this clone is medium-sized. TCRdb has a much larger clone's protein, which differs at residue 9 from the translation of this DNA, likely because of a read error; what is shown is the protein translated from the DNA. Different DNA sequences within this sample yield the same CDR3. The chain combines TRGV9 with TRGJP. CDR1 and CDR2 (germline): GITISATS, ISYDGTV (reference sequence). The CDR3 is 16 residues long. V trimming: 0 bases; J trimming: 11 bases; junction bases outside the gene matches: 7. The CDR3 coding sequence is TGTGCCTTGTGGGAGGTGCGGGAGGTGGGCAAAAAAATCAAGGTATTT. It codes for CALWEVREVGKKIKVF.

A few counts support this clone. A read error likely explains why the TCRdb protein, taken from a much larger clone, differs from this DNA's translation at residue 10; the protein shown is translated from the DNA. V usage is TRGV9 and J usage is TRGJ1 or TRGJ2. This CDR3 spans 14 amino acids. Germline V gives CDR1 GITISATS, CDR2 ISYDGTV (reference sequence). Written as DNA, the CDR3 is TGTGCCTTGTGGGAGACTCTGGTTTATTTTAAGAAACTCTTT. This codes for CALWETLVYFKKLF.

V usage is TRGV2 and J usage is TRGJ1 or TRGJ2. The J gene is not listed in TCRdb, so it was assigned here from a DNA match to germline. V trimming: 1 base; J trimming: 1 base; junction bases outside the gene matches: 4. The CDR3 has 14 amino acids. Per germline, CDR1 EGSNGY and CDR2 YDSYNSKV. This CDR3 reads CATWDGPNYYKKLF. CDR3 DNA: TGTGCCACCTGGGACGGACCAAATTATTATAAGAAACTCTTT.

This clone showed up just a few times. The protein given by TCRdb reflects a much larger clone and differs at residue 11 from this DNA's translation, likely from a read error; the protein shown is the DNA's translation. This rearrangement joins TRGV5 to TRGJ1 or TRGJ2. CDR1 VINAFY and CDR2 YDVSNSKD come from the germline V gene. The CDR3 contains 13 residues. The CDR3 bases are TGTGCCACCTGGGAGAAGCCAGGGCATAAGAGACTCTTT. Its protein product is CATWEKPGHKRLF.

Concerning this clone: The likely explanation is a read error, given a far larger clone one base away. V usage is TRGV4 and J usage is TRGJ1 or TRGJ2. The germline CDR1 and CDR2 sequences are EGSTGY and YDSYTSSV. The CDR3 sequence is 11 residues long. Here the CDR3 DNA reads TGCGCCACCTGGGACGCAGTAAGGAAACTCTTT. Its protein is CATWDAVRKLF.

On this clone: Translating this DNA gives a protein that differs at residue 8 from the TCRdb one, which belongs to a much larger clone; a read error is likely, and the protein shown is this translation. The rearrangement uses TRGV9 and TRGJ1 or TRGJ2. CDR3 length: 16 residues. CDR1 is GITISATS and CDR2 is ISYDGTV in the germline V gene (reference sequence). Trimming at V came to 3 bases and at J to 5 bases, leaving 16 bases not matched to a gene. CDR3 residues: CALWEPDSLIHYKKLF. CDR3 nucleotides: TGTGCCTTGTGGGAGCCCGACAGCCTGATCCATTATAAGAAACTCTTT.

This clone was counted a few times. A far larger clone differs by one base, so this is likely a read error. The sample holds other DNA sequences that translate to the same CDR3. This chain joins TRGV9 and TRGJ1 or TRGJ2. CDR1 is GITISATS, CDR2 ISYDGTV, per germline (reference sequence). The CDR3 runs to 16 residues. The CDR3 is CALWEPDRLIHYKKLF. In DNA form, the CDR3 reads TGTGCCCTGTGGGAGCCCGACCGCCTGATCCATTATAAGAAACTCTTT.

This clone was detected only a few times. TCRdb shows a much larger clone's protein in place of this DNA's translation, and the two differ at residue 10, likely through a read error; the protein shown is translated from the DNA. This same CDR3 is encoded by further DNA sequences in the sample. The V call is TRGV9, the J call TRGJP. This CDR3 contains 16 residues. CDR1 is GITISATS and CDR2 is ISYDGTV in the germline V gene (reference sequence). The CDR3 loop reads CALWEVRELSKKIKVF. The CDR3 DNA follows: TGTGCCTTGTGGGAGGTGCGGGAGTTGAGCAAAAAAATCAAGGTCTTT.

Note on this clone: A read error likely explains why the TCRdb protein, taken from a much larger clone, differs from this DNA's translation at residues 7 and 10; the protein shown is translated from the DNA. Other nucleotide sequences in the sample specify the same CDR3. The chain recombines TRGV9 with TRGJ1 or TRGJ2. The trim removed 3 bases at V and 5 bases at J, leaving 16 bases unmatched. The CDR3 consists of 16 residues. Per germline, CDR1 GITISATS and CDR2 ISYDGTV (reference sequence). The CDR3 loop reads CALWEPERLSHYKKLF. The CDR3 DNA is TGTGCCTTGTGGGAGCCCGAACGCCTGAGCCATTATAAGAAACTCTTT.

A note on this clone: A far larger clone is one nucleotide away, so this likely arose from a read error. V is TRGV9 and J is TRGJP1. CDR3 length equals 15 residues. Germline CDR1 reads GITISATS; CDR2 reads ISYDGTV (reference sequence). The V and J ends lost 3 bases and 3 bases, in that order; junction bases with no gene match: 7. Written as DNA, the CDR3 is TGTGCCTTGTGGGAGCCCCATGCCACTGGTTGGTTCAAGATATTT. Amino acid sequence: CALWEPHATGWFKIF.

This clone is classed as large. DNA and listed protein disagree at residue 4, so the protein shown here was translated from the DNA. The gene calls are TRGV9 and TRGJ1 or TRGJ2. Germline lookup yields CDR1 GITISATS and CDR2 ISYDGTV (reference sequence). The CDR3 is 11 amino acids. J gave up 10 bases and V 11 bases, and 14 bases lay outside the gene matches. The CDR3 region is CAWGEVGKKLF. CDR3 DNA: TGTGCCTGGGGGGAGGTTGGCAAGAAACTCTTT.

This clone is judged medium-sized. A far bigger clonotype differs at one base, so this is likely a read error. Other DNA sequences in the sample encode the same CDR3. The rearrangement joins TRGV9 to TRGJP. Germline values: CDR1 GITISATS, CDR2 ISYDGTV (reference sequence). The CDR3 runs to 16 residues. The CDR3 loop is CALWEVRELGKKIKVF. In DNA form, the CDR3 reads TGTGCCCTGTGGGAGGTGCGGGAGTTGGGCAAAAAAATCAAGGTATTT.

This clone appeared a few times. A read error likely explains why the TCRdb protein, taken from a much larger clone, differs from this DNA's translation at residues 9 and 12; the protein shown is translated from the DNA. V gene TRGV9 combines with J gene TRGJP. The CDR3 extends over 16 amino acids. The germline V gene encodes CDR1 GITISATS and CDR2 ISYDGTV (reference sequence). The CDR3 region has the DNA TGTGCCTTGTGGGAGGTGCGGGAGGTGGGCAAAAGAATCAAGGTATTT. Its translation: CALWEVREVGKRIKVF.

Concerning this clone itself: This likely came from a read error, as a far larger clone is one base away. The rearrangement uses TRGV5 and TRGJ1 or TRGJ2. V lost 3 bases to trimming and J lost 13 bases; unmatched junction nucleotides: 9. Germline V gene data show CDR1 as VINAFY and CDR2 as YDVSNSKD. The CDR3 is 11 amino acids. The CDR3 here is CATWDAVRKLF. The CDR3 DNA reads TGTGCCACCTGGGACGCAGTAAGAAAACTCTTT.

To note about this clone: A far larger clone is one base from this, pointing to a likely read error. The identical CDR3 is also encoded by other nucleotide sequences in the sample. This rearrangement joins TRGV5 to TRGJ1 or TRGJ2. The CDR3 contains 11 residues. Germline V gene sequence: CDR1 VINAFY, CDR2 YDVSNSKD. CDR3 loop: CATWDAVRKLF. As DNA, the CDR3 is TGTGCCACCTGGGACGCAGTAAGGAAACTCTTC.

This clone was observed a handful of times. This may come from a read error, since a much larger clone is one base off. Within the sample, other DNA sequences also encode this same CDR3. The V call is TRGV9, the J call TRGJ1 or TRGJ2. The germline V gene has CDR1 GITISATS and CDR2 ISYDGTV (reference sequence). This CDR3 region has 11 residues. CDR3 sequence reads: CAGWEVGKKLF. The CDR3 nucleotides read TGTGCCGGGTGGGAGGTTGGCAAGAAACTATTT.